This T cell receptor (beta chain) was captured by sequencing in a study of blood T cell repertoires in COVID-19. Study summary: Both acute and convalescent COVID-19 samples were obtained from the United States, Italy and Spain. From T cells, B-cell-depleted T cells, or PBMCs came the material, which was cDNA or gDNA.

Profiled with immunoSEQ multiplex PCR; TCRdb holds only in-frame clones, not every one. The data show tens of thousands of clones, over 80% seen once. The origin of this receptor is a man in his fifties or sixties with active COVID-19. Sequenced material: peripheral blood.

The CDR3 sequence is CASTDPQGDSNQPQHF. The CDR3 coding sequence is TGTGCCAGCACTGACCCACAGGGAGATAGCAATCAGCCCCAGCATTTT. This rearrangement joins TRBV6-6 to TRBJ1-5, with D possibly matching TRBD1 (6 bases). The CDR3 loop spans 16 amino acids. Germline V gene data show CDR1 as MNHNY and CDR2 as SVGAGI (reference sequence). V was pared by 7 bases and J by 0 bases, with 16 bases between.